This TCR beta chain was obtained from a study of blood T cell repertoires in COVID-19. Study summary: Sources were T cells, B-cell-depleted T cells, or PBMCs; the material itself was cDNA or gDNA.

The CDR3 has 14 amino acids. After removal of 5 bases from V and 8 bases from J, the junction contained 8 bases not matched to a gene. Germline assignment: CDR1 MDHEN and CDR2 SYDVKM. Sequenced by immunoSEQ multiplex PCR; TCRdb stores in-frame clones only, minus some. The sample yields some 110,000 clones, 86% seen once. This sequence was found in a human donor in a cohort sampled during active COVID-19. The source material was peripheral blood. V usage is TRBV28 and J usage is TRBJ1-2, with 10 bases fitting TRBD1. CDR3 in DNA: TGTGCCAGCAGTAAAGGGACAGGGGCAGGGGGCTACACCTTC. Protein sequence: CASSKGTGAGGYTF.